Listed here is a single T cell receptor (beta chain). Time point: pretreatment peripheral blood. The CDR3 has 14 amino acids. From germline, CDR1 is KGHSH and CDR2 LQKENI. V was clipped by 3 bases and J by 3 bases; unmatched bases: 2. The sample is drawn from a study of PD-L1 blockade in urothelial cancer. Assay: immunoSEQ multiplex PCR; the TCRdb copy retains only in-frame clones and omits some. The repertoire holds tens of thousands of clones, under 90% seen once, with about 15% in the top ten. The genes are TRBV18 and TRBJ1-1; TRBD1 matches at 9 bases. The sample consisted of PBMCs, taken around atezolizumab (anti-PD-L1) treatment. The TCR sequence derives from a man between 60 and 75 years old with urothelial cancer. CDR3 coding DNA: TGTGCCAGCTCACCGACAGGGGGGGACACTGAAGCTTTCTTT. It encodes CASSPTGGDTEAFF.